This T cell receptor (beta chain) was sequenced during a study of T cell repertoires in cytomegalovirus infection. In the study overall: Signatures in public TCR beta sequences pointed to both CMV infection and matching HLA type.

This clonotype has a handful of counts. What it recognizes is unknown. The CDR3 length is 11 residues. V was shortened by 11 bases and J by 4 bases, with 11 bases between the two germline ends. CDR1 is MNHEY, CDR2 SVGAGI, per germline. Each CDR3 protein is one row after TCRdb ran MiXCR on the reads. The data show under 200,000 distinct CDR3 sequences, less than 25% seen once. Study-level findings and limits: HLA-C-restricted TCR beta clonotypes specific for CMV led the ex vivo response.

The specimen comprised CD8+ T cells from cultured PBMCs, sampled from culture after CMV antigen stimulation. The clonotype was recovered from a human donor in good health (CMV status not recorded). Some clones in this sample may be carry-over from other donors' samples. The gene calls are TRBV6-5 and TRBJ1-2; D unresolved. CDR3 bases: TGTGCCTCTCGTTCACGCTATGGCTACACCTTC. This gives the protein CASRSRYGYTF.